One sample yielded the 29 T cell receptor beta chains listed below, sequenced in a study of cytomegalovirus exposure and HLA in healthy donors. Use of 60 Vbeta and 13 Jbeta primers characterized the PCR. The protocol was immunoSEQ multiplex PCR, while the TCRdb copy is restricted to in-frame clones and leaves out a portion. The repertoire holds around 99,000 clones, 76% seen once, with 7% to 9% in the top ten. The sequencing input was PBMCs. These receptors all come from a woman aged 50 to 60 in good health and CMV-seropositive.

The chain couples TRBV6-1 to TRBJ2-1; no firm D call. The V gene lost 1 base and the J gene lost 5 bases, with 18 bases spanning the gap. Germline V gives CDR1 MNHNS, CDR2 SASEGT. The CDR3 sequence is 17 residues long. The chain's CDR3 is CASSEEIIATRDNEQFF. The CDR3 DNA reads TGTGCCAGCAGTGAAGAGATCATAGCAACCCGGGACAATGAGCAGTTCTTC.

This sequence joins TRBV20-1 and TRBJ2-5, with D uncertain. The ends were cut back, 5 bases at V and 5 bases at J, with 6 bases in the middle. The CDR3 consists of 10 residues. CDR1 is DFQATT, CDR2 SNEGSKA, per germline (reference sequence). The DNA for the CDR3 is TGCAGTGCTGAAGAGGAGACCCAGTACTTC. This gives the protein CSAEEETQYF.

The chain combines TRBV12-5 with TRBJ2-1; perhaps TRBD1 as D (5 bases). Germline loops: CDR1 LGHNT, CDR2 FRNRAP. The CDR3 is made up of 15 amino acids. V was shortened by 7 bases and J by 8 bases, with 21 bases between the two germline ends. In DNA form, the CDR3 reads TGTGCTAGTGCTTTAGGGGTAAGTCGTGCGGATGAGCAGTTCTTC. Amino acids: CASALGVSRADEQFF.

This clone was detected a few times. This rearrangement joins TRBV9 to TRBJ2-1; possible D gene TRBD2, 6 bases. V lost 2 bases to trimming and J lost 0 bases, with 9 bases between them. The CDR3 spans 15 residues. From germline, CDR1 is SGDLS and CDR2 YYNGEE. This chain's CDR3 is CASSVSGYSYNEQFF. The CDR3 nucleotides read TGTGCCAGCAGCGTTAGCGGATACTCCTACAATGAGCAGTTCTTC. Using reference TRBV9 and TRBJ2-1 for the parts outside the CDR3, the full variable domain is DSGVTQTPKHLITATGQRVTLRCSPRSGDLSVYWYQQSLDQGLQFLIQYYNGEERAKGNILERFSAQQFPDLHSELNLSSLELGDSALYFCASSVSGYSYNEQFFGPGTRLTVL.

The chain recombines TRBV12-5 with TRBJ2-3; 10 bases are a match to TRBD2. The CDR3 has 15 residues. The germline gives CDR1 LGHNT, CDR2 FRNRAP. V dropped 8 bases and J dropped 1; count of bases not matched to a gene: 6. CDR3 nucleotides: TGTGCTAGTACCAGCGGGAGGGCCGGCACAGATACGCAGTATTTT. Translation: CASTSGRAGTDTQYF.

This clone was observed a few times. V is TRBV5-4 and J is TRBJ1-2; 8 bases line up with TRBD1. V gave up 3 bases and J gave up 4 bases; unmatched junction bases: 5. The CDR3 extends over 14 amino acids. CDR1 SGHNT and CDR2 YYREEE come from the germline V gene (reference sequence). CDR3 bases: TGTGCCAGCAGCTCCCGGACAGGGCTCTATGGCTACACCTTC. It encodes CASSSRTGLYGYTF.

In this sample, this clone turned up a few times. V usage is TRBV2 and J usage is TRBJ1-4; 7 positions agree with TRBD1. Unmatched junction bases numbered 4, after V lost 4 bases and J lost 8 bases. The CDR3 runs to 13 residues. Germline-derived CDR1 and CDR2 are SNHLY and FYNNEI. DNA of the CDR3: TGTGCCAGCAGTGGCCAGGGGGAAGAAAAACTGTTTTTT. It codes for CASSGQGEEKLFF.

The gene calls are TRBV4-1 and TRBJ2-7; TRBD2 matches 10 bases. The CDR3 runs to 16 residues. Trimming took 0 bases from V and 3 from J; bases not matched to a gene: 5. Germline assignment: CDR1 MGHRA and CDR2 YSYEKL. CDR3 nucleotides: TGCGCCAGCAGCCAAGATACTAGCGGGACTGTCTACGAGCAGTACTTC. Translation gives CASSQDTSGTVYEQYF.

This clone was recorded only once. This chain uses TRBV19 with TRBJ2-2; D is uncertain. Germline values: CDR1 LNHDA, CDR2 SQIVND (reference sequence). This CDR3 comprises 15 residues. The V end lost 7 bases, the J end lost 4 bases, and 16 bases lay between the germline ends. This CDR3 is CASKPPGGSTGELFF. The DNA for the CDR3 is TGTGCCAGTAAACCCCCCGGCGGATCCACCGGGGAGCTGTTTTTT.

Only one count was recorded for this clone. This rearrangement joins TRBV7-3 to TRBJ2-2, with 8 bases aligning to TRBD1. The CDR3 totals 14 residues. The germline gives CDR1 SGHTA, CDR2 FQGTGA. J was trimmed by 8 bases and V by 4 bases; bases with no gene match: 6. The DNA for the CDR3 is TGTGCCAGCAGCTCCAACAGGGGGGAGGGGGAGCTGTTTTTT. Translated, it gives CASSSNRGEGELFF.

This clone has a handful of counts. The CDR3 loop is CASSEALRGNQPQHF. The DNA of the CDR3 is TGTGCCAGCAGTGAAGCCCTGAGGGGCAATCAGCCCCAGCATTTT. This chain joins TRBV6-1 and TRBJ1-5; D is uncertain. Germline CDR1 and CDR2: MNHNS and SASEGT. V dropped 0 bases and J dropped 2 bases, with 8 bases sitting between them. This CDR3 contains 15 residues.

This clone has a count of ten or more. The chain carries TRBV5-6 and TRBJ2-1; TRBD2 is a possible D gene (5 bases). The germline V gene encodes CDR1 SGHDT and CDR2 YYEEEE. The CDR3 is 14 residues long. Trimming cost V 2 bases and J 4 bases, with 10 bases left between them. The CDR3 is CASSLRRRYNEQFF. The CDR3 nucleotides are TGTGCCAGCAGCTTACGGAGGCGTTACAATGAGCAGTTCTTC.

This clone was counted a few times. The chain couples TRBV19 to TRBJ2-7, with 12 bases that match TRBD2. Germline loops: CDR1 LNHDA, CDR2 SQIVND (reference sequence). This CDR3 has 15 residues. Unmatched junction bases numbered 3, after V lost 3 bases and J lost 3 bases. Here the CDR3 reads CASSIRLAGDYEQYF. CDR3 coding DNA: TGTGCCAGTAGTATTCGACTAGCGGGAGACTACGAGCAGTACTTC.

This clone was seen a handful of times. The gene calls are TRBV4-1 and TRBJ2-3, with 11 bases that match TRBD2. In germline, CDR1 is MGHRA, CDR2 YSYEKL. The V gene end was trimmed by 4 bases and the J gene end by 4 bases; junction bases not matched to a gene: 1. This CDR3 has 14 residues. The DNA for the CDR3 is TGCGCCAGCAGCCCGACTAGCGGGGCAGATACGCAGTATTTT. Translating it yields CASSPTSGADTQYF.

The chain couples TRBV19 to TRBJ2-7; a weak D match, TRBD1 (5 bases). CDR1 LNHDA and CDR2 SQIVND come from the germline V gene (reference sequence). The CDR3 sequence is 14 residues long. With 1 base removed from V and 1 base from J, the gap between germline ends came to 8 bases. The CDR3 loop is CASSIGAGSYEQYF. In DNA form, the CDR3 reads TGTGCCAGTAGTATAGGGGCAGGGTCCTACGAGCAGTACTTC.

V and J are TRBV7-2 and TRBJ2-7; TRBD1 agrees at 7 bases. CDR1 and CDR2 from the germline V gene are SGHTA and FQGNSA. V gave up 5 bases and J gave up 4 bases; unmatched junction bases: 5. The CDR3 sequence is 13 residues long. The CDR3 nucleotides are TGTGCCAGCAGCGAGGGACAGCTATACGAGCAGTACTTC. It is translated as CASSEGQLYEQYF.

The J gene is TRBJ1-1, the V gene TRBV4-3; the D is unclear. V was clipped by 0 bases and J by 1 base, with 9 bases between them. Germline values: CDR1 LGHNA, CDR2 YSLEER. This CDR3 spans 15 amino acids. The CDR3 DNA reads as TGCGCCAGCAGCCAAGATTGGGCGGGGAACACTGAAGCTTTCTTT. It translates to CASSQDWAGNTEAFF.

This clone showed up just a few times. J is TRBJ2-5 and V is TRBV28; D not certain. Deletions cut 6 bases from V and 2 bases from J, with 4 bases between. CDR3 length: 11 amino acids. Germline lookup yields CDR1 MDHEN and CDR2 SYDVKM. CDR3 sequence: CASSLQETQYF. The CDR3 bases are TGTGCCAGCAGCCTGCAAGAGACCCAGTACTTC.

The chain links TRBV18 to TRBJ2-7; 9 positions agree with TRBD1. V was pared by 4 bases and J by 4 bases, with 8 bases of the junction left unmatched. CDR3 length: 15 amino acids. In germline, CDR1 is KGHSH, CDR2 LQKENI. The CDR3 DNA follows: TGTGCCAGCTCACTCGGACAGGGGTATAGGTACGAGCAGTACTTC. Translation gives CASSLGQGYRYEQYF.

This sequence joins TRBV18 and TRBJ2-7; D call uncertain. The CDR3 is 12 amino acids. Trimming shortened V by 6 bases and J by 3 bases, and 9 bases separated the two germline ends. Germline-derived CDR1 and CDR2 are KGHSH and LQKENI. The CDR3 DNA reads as TGTGCCAGCTCCTCCGAGAGCTACGAGCAGTACTTC. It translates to CASSSESYEQYF.

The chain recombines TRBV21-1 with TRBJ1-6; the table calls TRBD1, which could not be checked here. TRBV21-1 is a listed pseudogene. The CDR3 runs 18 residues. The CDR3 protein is CASSTTGQGRFYNSPLHF. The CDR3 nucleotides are TGTGCCAGCAGCACCACCGGACAGGGGCGCTTCTATAATTCACCCCTCCACTTT.

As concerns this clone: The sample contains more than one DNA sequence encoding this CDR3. CDR3 in DNA: TGTGCCAGCAGCCGGCCGGGGACAGGGGGAGAGACCCAGTACTTC. Protein product: CASSRPGTGGETQYF. The chain employs TRBV5-5 and TRBJ2-5, with 11 positions matching TRBD1. CDR1 and CDR2 from the germline V gene are SGHKS and YYEKEE (reference sequence). V was clipped by 4 bases and J by 4 bases; unmatched bases: 6. The CDR3 contains 15 residues.

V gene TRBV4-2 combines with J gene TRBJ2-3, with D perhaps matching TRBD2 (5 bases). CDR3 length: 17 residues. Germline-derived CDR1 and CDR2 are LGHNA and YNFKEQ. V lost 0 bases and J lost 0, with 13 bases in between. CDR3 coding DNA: TGTGCCAGCAGCCAAGATTTACCGGGGTTTAGCACAGATACGCAGTATTTT. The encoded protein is CASSQDLPGFSTDTQYF.

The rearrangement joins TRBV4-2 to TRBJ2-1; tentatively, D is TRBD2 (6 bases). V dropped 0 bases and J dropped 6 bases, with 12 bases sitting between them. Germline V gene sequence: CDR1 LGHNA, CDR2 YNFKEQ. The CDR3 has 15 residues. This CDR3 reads CASSQEPQGGNEQFF. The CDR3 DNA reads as TGTGCCAGCAGCCAAGAGCCCCAGGGAGGCAATGAGCAGTTCTTC.

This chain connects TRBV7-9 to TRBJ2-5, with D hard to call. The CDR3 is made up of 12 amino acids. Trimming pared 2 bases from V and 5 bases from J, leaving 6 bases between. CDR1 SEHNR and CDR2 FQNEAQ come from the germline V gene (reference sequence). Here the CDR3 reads CASSLRAETQYF. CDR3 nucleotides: TGTGCCAGCAGCTTAAGAGCCGAGACCCAGTACTTC.

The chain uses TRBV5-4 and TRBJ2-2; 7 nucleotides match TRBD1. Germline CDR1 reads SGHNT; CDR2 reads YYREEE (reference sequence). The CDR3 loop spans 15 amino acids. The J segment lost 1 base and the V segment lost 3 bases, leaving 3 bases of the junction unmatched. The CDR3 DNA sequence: TGTGCCAGCAGCTATCGACAGGGGAACACCGGGGAGCTGTTTTTT. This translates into CASSYRQGNTGELFF.

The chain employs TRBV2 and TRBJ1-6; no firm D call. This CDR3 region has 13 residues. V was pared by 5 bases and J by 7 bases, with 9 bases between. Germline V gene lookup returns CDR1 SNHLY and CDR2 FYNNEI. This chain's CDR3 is CASSMEGNSPLHF. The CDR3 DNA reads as TGTGCCAGCAGTATGGAGGGAAATTCACCCCTCCACTTT. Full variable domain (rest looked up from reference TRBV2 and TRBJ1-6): EPEVTQTPSHQVTQMGQEVILRCVPISNHLYFYWYRQILGQKVEFLVSFYNNEISEKSEIFDDQFSVERPDGSNFTLKIRSTKLEDSAMYFCASSMEGNSPLHFGNGTRLTVT.

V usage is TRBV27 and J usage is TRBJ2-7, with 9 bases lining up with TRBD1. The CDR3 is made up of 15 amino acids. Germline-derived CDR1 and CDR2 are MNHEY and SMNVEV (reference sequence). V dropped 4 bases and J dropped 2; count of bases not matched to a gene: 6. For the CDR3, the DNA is TGTGCCAGCAGTTCCCGGGACAGGGCCCCCTACGAGCAGTACTTC. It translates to CASSSRDRAPYEQYF.

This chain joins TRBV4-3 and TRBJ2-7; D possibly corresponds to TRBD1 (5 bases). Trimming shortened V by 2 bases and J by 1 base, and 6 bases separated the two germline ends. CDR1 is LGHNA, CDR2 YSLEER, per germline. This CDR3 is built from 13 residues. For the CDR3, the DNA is TGCGCCAGCAGCCAACAGGGTTCCTACGAGCAGTACTTC. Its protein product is CASSQQGSYEQYF.